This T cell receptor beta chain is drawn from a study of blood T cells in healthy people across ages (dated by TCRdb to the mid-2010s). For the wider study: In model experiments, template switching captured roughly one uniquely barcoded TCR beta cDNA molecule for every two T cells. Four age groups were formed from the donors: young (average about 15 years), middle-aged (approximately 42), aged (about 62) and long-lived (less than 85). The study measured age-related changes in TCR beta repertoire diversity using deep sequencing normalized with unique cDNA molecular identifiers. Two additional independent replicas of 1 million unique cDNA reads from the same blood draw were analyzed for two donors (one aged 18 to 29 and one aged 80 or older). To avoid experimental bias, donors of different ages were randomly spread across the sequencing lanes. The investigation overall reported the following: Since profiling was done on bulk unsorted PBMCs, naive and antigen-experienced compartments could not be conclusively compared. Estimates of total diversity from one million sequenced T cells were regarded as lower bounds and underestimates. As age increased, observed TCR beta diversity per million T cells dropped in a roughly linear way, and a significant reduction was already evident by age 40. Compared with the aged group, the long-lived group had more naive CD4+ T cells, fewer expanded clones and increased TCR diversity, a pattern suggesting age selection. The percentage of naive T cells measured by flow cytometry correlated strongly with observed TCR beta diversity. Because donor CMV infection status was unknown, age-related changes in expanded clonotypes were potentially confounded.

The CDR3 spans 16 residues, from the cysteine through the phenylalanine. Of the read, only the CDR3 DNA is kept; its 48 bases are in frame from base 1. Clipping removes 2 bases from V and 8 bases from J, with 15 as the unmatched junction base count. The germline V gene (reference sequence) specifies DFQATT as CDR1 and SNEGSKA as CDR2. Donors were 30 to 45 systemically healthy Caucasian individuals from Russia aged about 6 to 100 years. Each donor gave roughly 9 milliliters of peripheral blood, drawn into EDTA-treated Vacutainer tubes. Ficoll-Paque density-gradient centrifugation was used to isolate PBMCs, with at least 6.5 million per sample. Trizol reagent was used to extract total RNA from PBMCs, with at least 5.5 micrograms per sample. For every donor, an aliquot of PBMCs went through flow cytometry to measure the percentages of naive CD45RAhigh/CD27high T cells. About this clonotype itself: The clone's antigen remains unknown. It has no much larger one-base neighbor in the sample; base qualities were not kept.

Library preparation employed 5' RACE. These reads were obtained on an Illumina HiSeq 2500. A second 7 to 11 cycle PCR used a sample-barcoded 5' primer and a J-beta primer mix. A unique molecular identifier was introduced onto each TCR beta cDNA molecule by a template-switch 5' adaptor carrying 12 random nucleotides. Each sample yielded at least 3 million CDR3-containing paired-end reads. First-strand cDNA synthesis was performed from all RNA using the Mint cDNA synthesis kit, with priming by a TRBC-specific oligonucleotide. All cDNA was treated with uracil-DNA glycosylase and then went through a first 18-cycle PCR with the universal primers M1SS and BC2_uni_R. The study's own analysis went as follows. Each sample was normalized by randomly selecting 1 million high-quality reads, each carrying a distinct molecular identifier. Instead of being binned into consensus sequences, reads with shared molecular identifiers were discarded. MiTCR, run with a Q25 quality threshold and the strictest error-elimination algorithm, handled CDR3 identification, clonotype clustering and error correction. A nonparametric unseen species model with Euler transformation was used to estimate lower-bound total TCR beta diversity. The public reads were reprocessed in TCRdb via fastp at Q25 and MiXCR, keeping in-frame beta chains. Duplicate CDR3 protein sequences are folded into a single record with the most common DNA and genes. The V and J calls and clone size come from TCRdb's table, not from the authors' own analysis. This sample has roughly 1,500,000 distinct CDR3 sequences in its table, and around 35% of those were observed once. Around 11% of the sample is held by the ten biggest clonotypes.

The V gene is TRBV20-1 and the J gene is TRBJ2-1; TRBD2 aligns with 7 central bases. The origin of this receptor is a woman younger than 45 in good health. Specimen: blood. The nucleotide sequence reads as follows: TGCAGTGCTAGAAATCTGTTGGGGGAGGGAACGCATGAGCAGTTCTTC. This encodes CSARNLLGEGTHEQFF.